The 25 T cell receptor beta chains given below trace back to one sample, sequenced in a study of cytomegalovirus exposure and HLA in healthy donors. The assay was immunoSEQ multiplex PCR, and TCRdb's table has in-frame clones only and misses some. Of about 95,000 clones in the sample, around 85% were seen once. The sample was PBMCs. Receptor source: a man aged 18-30 years in good health and CMV-seropositive.

The rearrangement joins TRBV9 to TRBJ2-1; no definite D call. CDR3 size: 15 residues. Germline CDR1 is SGDLS and CDR2 is YYNGEE. Trimming stripped 3 bases from V and 3 bases from J, with 13 bases between. The CDR3 nucleotides are TGTGCCAGCAGCGCCCCCCAGGCTGGCTACAATGAGCAGTTCTTC. It yields the protein CASSAPQAGYNEQFF.

The V and J genes are TRBV27 and TRBJ2-1; TRBD2 aligns across 10 bases. The CDR3 loop spans 16 amino acids. After removal of 5 bases from V and 6 bases from J, the junction contained 10 bases not matched to a gene. From germline, CDR1 is MNHEY and CDR2 SMNVEV (reference sequence). The CDR3 nucleotides read TGTGCCAGCAGTCCCTGGGTAGCGGGAGGAAGCAATGAGCAGTTCTTC. It translates to CASSPWVAGGSNEQFF.

This chain connects TRBV9 to TRBJ1-2, with D possibly TRBD1 on 5 matching bases. The V end was cut by 1 base, the J end by 3 bases, with 16 bases between. CDR3 length: 16 amino acids. CDR1 and CDR2 (germline): SGDLS, YYNGEE. The CDR3 nucleotides are TGTGCCAGCAGCGTAAACCCGGACTGGGGGGACTATGGCTACACCTTC. This gives the protein CASSVNPDWGDYGYTF.

The J gene is TRBJ2-1, the V gene TRBV6-1, with TRBD2 identical over 8 bases. The germline V gene has CDR1 MNHNS and CDR2 SASEGT. V lost 1 base, J lost 4 bases, and 3 bases stayed unmatched. This CDR3 contains 15 residues. The CDR3 sequence is CASSEGSGVYNEQFF. CDR3 DNA: TGTGCCAGCAGTGAAGGTAGCGGGGTTTACAATGAGCAGTTCTTC.

V is TRBV18 and J is TRBJ2-3; no firm D call. V lost 5 bases and J 2 bases, leaving 5 bases between the germline ends. There are 12 residues in the CDR3. Germline CDR1 and CDR2: KGHSH and LQKENI. CDR3 nucleotide sequence: TGTGCCAGCTCAACAGACACAGATACGCAGTATTTT. This sequence encodes CASSTDTDTQYF.

V is TRBV4-1 and J is TRBJ2-7; 7 bases are shared with TRBD2. V dropped 0 bases and J dropped 1; count of bases not matched to a gene: 6. Looked up from germline, CDR1 is MGHRA and CDR2 is YSYEKL. The CDR3 runs to 16 residues. The CDR3 here is CASSQDGSGPSYEQYF. CDR3 nucleotides: TGCGCCAGCAGCCAAGATGGTAGCGGGCCTTCCTACGAGCAGTACTTC.

This chain joins TRBV30 and TRBJ2-1; 7 bases map to TRBD2. The CDR3 loop spans 13 amino acids. Germline loops: CDR1 GTSNPN, CDR2 SVGIG (reference sequence). V lost 6 bases and J lost 2; bases outside the gene matches: 4. CDR3 nucleotide sequence: TGTGCCTGTCTCGGGAGGCCCTACAATGAGCAGTTCTTC. It is translated as CACLGRPYNEQFF.

The V call is TRBV2, the J call TRBJ2-3; D unclear. The V gene's germline CDR1 is SNHLY and CDR2 FYNNEI. Between the trimmed V and J ends, which lost 0 bases and 0 bases, there was a span of 4 bases. The CDR3 has 14 amino acids. CDR3: CASSEALSTDTQYF. In DNA, the CDR3 is TGTGCCAGCAGTGAAGCCCTCAGCACAGATACGCAGTATTTT.

The chain couples TRBV6-5 to TRBJ1-2, with D perhaps matching TRBD1 (5 bases). V lost 2 bases and J 1 base, leaving 5 bases between the germline ends. This CDR3 is built from 13 residues. Germline V gives CDR1 MNHEY, CDR2 SVGAGI. CDR3 residues: CASSYDSNYGYTF. In DNA, the CDR3 is TGTGCCAGCAGTTACGACAGTAACTATGGCTACACCTTC.

The chain couples TRBV7-2 to TRBJ2-7; D gene ambiguous. Trimming stripped 0 bases from V and 4 bases from J, with 7 bases between. CDR1 SGHTA and CDR2 FQGNSA come from the germline V gene. The CDR3 runs to 13 residues. The CDR3: CASSLALSYEQYF. The CDR3 nucleotides are TGTGCCAGCAGCTTAGCCCTCTCGTACGAGCAGTACTTC.

DNA of the CDR3: TGTGCCAACAAGGGGGTCGATTCAGATACGCAGTATTTT. This gives the protein CANKGVDSDTQYF. This rearrangement joins TRBV28 to TRBJ2-3, with D perhaps matching TRBD1 (6 bases). The CDR3 contains 13 residues. The V gene lost 10 bases and the J gene lost 4 bases, with 15 bases spanning the gap. Per the germline V gene, CDR1 is MDHEN and CDR2 is SYDVKM. Looking up the rest from reference TRBV28 and TRBJ2-3 gives the full variable domain: DVKVTQSSRYLVKRTGEKVFLECVQDMDHENMFWYRQDPGLGLRLIYFSYDVKMKEKGDIPEGYSVSREKKERFSLILESASTNQTSMYLCANKGVDSDTQYFGPGTRLTVL.

The chain joins TRBV6-5 to TRBJ2-7; the D gene is possibly TRBD2 (5 bases). Germline CDR1 reads MNHEY; CDR2 reads SVGAGI. There are 12 residues in the CDR3. Between the trimmed V and J ends, which lost 5 bases and 3 bases, there was a span of 8 bases. The CDR3 region has the DNA TGTGCCAGCAGTCCCGGGAACTACGAGCAGTACTTC. Translating gives CASSPGNYEQYF.

The chain employs TRBV6-1 and TRBJ2-1; 12 bases map to TRBD1. The CDR3 consists of 16 residues. In germline, CDR1 is MNHNS, CDR2 SASEGT. Trimming removed 3 bases from V and 4 bases from J; junction bases left unmatched: 4. CDR3 coding DNA: TGTGCCAGCAGTGAGGGACAGGGGGCGCGTTACAATGAGCAGTTCTTC. Translating it yields CASSEGQGARYNEQFF.

The chain uses TRBV7-2 and TRBJ2-1; 12 bases map to TRBD2. Germline-derived CDR1 and CDR2 are SGHTA and FQGNSA. The CDR3 has 15 residues. The V and J ends lost 4 bases and 9 bases, in that order; junction bases with no gene match: 7. CDR3 protein: CASSSTSGRTGEQFF. CDR3 nucleotide sequence: TGTGCCAGCAGCTCGACTAGCGGGAGAACTGGTGAGCAGTTCTTC. Looking up the rest from reference TRBV7-2 and TRBJ2-1 gives the full variable domain: GAGVSQSPSNKVTEKGKDVELRCDPISGHTALYWYRQSLGQGLEFLIYFQGNSAPDKSGLPSDRFSAERTGGSVSTLTIQRTQQEDSAVYLCASSSTSGRTGEQFFGPGTRLTVL.

The chain combines TRBV27 with TRBJ2-3, with D perhaps matching TRBD1 (6 bases). The length of the CDR3 is 14 residues. V was clipped by 2 bases and J by 2 bases, with 8 bases between them. Germline loops: CDR1 MNHEY, CDR2 SMNVEV (reference sequence). CDR3 sequence (DNA): TGTGCCAGCAGTTTAGAGGGGGTCACAGATACGCAGTATTTT. It translates to CASSLEGVTDTQYF.

This clone was counted once. The chain is built from TRBV19 and TRBJ2-1; a weak D match, TRBD1 (5 bases). CDR1 LNHDA and CDR2 SQIVND come from the germline V gene (reference sequence). Trimming shortened V by 2 bases and J by 6 bases, and 5 bases separated the two germline ends. CDR3 length: 12 residues. As DNA, the CDR3 is TGTGCCAGTAGTATACAGGGCAATGAGCAGTTCTTC. This encodes CASSIQGNEQFF. The entire variable domain, with the rest obtained from reference TRBV19 and TRBJ2-1, is as follows: DGGITQSPKYLFRKEGQNVTLSCEQNLNHDAMYWYRQDPGQGLRLIYYSQIVNDFQKGDIAEGYSVSREKKESFPLTVTSAQKNPTAFYLCASSIQGNEQFFGPGTRLTVL.

V usage is TRBV11-3 and J usage is TRBJ1-1; a weak D match, TRBD1 (5 bases). The V gene lost 5 bases and the J gene lost 8 bases, with 21 bases spanning the gap. The CDR3 loop spans 15 amino acids. Germline lookup yields CDR1 SGHNT and CDR2 YENEEA. The CDR3 spells CASSTRTGSYIEAFF. CDR3 DNA sequence: TGTGCCAGCAGCACCCGCACAGGATCCTACATCGAAGCTTTCTTT.

By its share, this clone is medium-sized. V gene TRBV6-4 combines with J gene TRBJ2-3; 7 positions agree with TRBD2. With V trimmed by 3 bases and J by 1 base, 4 bases remained unmatched. Germline V gives CDR1 MRHNA, CDR2 SNTAGT. The CDR3 loop spans 15 amino acids. The CDR3 here is CASSDGEGGTDTQYF. The CDR3 nucleotides read TGTGCCAGCAGTGATGGGGAGGGAGGCACAGATACGCAGTATTTT.

The genes are TRBV7-9 and TRBJ1-3; D is unresolved. Germline CDR1 reads SEHNR; CDR2 reads FQNEAQ (reference sequence). This CDR3 comprises 16 residues. V dropped 6 bases and J dropped 3 bases, with 18 bases sitting between them. CDR3 coding DNA: TGTGCCAGCAGTTTTCTTGGGAGAGCTGATGGAAACACCATATATTTT. Protein product: CASSFLGRADGNTIYF.

CDR3 amino acids: CASSIPTGSYEQYV. The CDR3 coding sequence is TGTGCCAGTAGTATTCCGACAGGAAGCTACGAGCAGTACGTC. The genes are TRBV19 and TRBJ2-7; TRBD1 might be the D (6 bases). The V end was cut by 3 bases, the J end by 3 bases, with 12 bases between. From germline, CDR1 is LNHDA and CDR2 SQIVND (reference sequence). This CDR3 comprises 14 residues.

In this sample, this clone turned up a few times. This chain uses TRBV11-2 with TRBJ2-1, with 14 bases that match TRBD2. CDR3 length: 17 amino acids. Germline trimming cut 1 base from V and 8 bases from J; bases unmatched to any gene: 7. Germline loops: CDR1 SGHAT, CDR2 FQNNGV. DNA for the CDR3: TGTGCCAGCAGCTTAGGTGAGGGACTAGCGGGAGTCTATGAGCAGTTCTTC. Translation: CASSLGEGLAGVYEQFF.

This clone was counted only a few times. The chain is built from TRBV4-1 and TRBJ1-5; D unresolved. The CDR3 consists of 15 residues. Germline values: CDR1 MGHRA, CDR2 YSYEKL. The V gene lost 1 base and the J gene lost 2 bases, with 9 bases spanning the gap. CDR3 region: CASSQAPVGNQPQHF. In nucleotides, the CDR3 is TGCGCCAGCAGCCAAGCCCCGGTCGGCAATCAGCCCCAGCATTTT.

This sequence joins TRBV11-2 and TRBJ2-7; D possibly corresponds to TRBD2 (6 bases). CDR3 size: 12 residues. Per the germline V gene, CDR1 is SGHAT and CDR2 is FQNNGV. The V gene lost 5 bases and the J gene lost 4 bases, with 9 bases spanning the gap. CDR3: CASSRSGYEQYF. As DNA, the CDR3 is TGTGCCAGCAGCCGTAGCGGTTACGAGCAGTACTTC.

J is TRBJ1-1 and V is TRBV5-6, with D possibly TRBD1 on 6 matching bases. Germline CDR1 and CDR2: SGHDT and YYEEEE. The CDR3 has 15 amino acids. The V end was cut by 0 bases, the J end by 4 bases, with 13 bases between. The CDR3 DNA reads TGTGCCAGCAGCTTGGATCCAGGGGTGGGCACTGAAGCTTTCTTT. Amino acid sequence: CASSLDPGVGTEAFF.

The V gene is TRBV7-8, the J gene TRBJ2-7, with D tentatively TRBD2 (6 bases). Per the germline V gene, CDR1 is SGHVS and CDR2 is FQNEAQ. V was trimmed by 1 base and J by 6 bases, leaving 13 bases between them. The CDR3 is 14 amino acids. CDR3 residues: CASSLEWGVSEQYV. CDR3 DNA: TGTGCCAGCAGCTTAGAATGGGGGGTCTCCGAGCAGTACGTC.